One sample yielded the 24 T cell receptor beta chains listed below, sequenced in a study of blood T cell repertoires in COVID-19. Profiling relied on immunoSEQ multiplex PCR, and the TCRdb table lists in-frame clones only, not all of them. This table holds over 250,000 clones, approximately 89% found once. Sequenced input: peripheral blood. The receptors were gathered from a woman aged 70-85 years with COVID-19, enrolled during active disease.

This clone has only one observation. This chain connects TRBV4-3 to TRBJ1-6; D gene unclear. Germline CDR1 LGHNA, CDR2 YSLEER. CDR3 length: 13 amino acids. V shed 0 bases and J shed 11 bases, with 8 bases lying between them. As DNA, the CDR3 is TGCGCCAGCAGCCAAGATGAGGCGGCACCCCTCCACTTT. It yields the protein CASSQDEAAPLHF.

The chain links TRBV30 to TRBJ1-1; TRBD1 agrees at 8 bases. CDR3 length equals 15 residues. Germline V lookup: CDR1 GTSNPN, CDR2 SVGIG (reference sequence). The V segment lost 0 bases and the J segment 5 bases; nucleotides outside the gene matches: 8. CDR3 bases: TGTGCCTGGAGTGTAGAGGGCAGGGGGCTGACTGAAGCTTTCTTT. Translated: CAWSVEGRGLTEAFF.

The chain is built from TRBV11-1 and TRBJ1-1; 8 bases match TRBD1. This CDR3 contains 14 residues. The J segment lost 6 bases and the V segment lost 3 bases, leaving 6 bases of the junction unmatched. Germline CDR1 reads SGHAT; CDR2 reads FQDESV (reference sequence). The CDR3 nucleotides are TGTGCCAGCAGCTTGACAGGGGTATTCGCTGAAGCTTTCTTT. Translating gives CASSLTGVFAEAFF.

The gene calls are TRBV28 and TRBJ1-2, with 7 bases fitting TRBD1. The CDR3 extends over 16 amino acids. Unmatched junction bases numbered 11, after V lost 3 bases and J lost 4 bases. Germline CDR1 reads MDHEN; CDR2 reads SYDVKM. Here the CDR3 DNA reads TGTGCCAGCAGTTTGCTAGCTCCGGGACAGTCCTATGGCTACACCTTC. Its protein product is CASSLLAPGQSYGYTF.

A note on this clone: The same CDR3 can be traced to other DNA sequences in this sample. The V and J genes are TRBV19 and TRBJ1-5; D may be TRBD1 (5 bases). This CDR3 region has 15 residues. CDR1 is LNHDA and CDR2 is SQIVND in the germline V gene (reference sequence). The V and J ends lost 1 base and 2 bases respectively, with 9 bases between them. The CDR3 nucleotides read TGTGCCAGTAGTATAGGTCAGGGTGGCAATCAGCCCCAGCATTTT. Amino acid sequence: CASSIGQGGNQPQHF.

The V gene is TRBV30, the J gene TRBJ1-2, with D maybe TRBD1 (6 bases). The CDR3 loop spans 15 amino acids. V was cut by 0 bases and J by 3 bases, with 14 bases left in between. Germline CDR1 GTSNPN, CDR2 SVGIG (reference sequence). The CDR3 loop reads CAWSVSHRADYGYTF. The CDR3 bases are TGTGCCTGGAGTGTATCCCACAGGGCGGACTATGGCTACACCTTC.

The chain employs TRBV19 and TRBJ2-3, with 9 positions matching TRBD2. The CDR3 totals 15 residues. The V and J ends lost 3 bases and 5 bases, in that order; junction bases with no gene match: 6. Germline lookup yields CDR1 LNHDA and CDR2 SQIVND (reference sequence). The CDR3 DNA follows: TGTGCCAGTAGTATTTCGTCAGCGGGAGGAGATACGCAGTATTTT. Residues: CASSISSAGGDTQYF.

This clone was counted a single time. The chain has TRBV4-1 and TRBJ2-5; tentative D call: TRBD2 (7 bases). V dropped 1 base and J dropped 4 bases, with 16 bases sitting between them. From germline, CDR1 is MGHRA and CDR2 YSYEKL. The CDR3 totals 16 residues. CDR3 sequence (DNA): TGCGCCAGCAGCCAAGGGGGAGGGGGAGCGGGAGAGACCCAGTACTTC. Translated: CASSQGGGGAGETQYF.

The chain uses TRBV6-5 and TRBJ2-5; 8 nucleotides match TRBD2. Germline V gives CDR1 MNHEY, CDR2 SVGAGI. J lost 5 bases, V lost 7 bases, and 6 bases had no gene match. This CDR3 comprises 13 residues. The chain's CDR3 is CASTSGSRETQYF. For the CDR3, the DNA is TGTGCCAGCACGAGCGGGAGCAGGGAGACCCAGTACTTC.

The chain recombines TRBV18 with TRBJ1-4; tentatively, D is TRBD1 (6 bases). Germline CDR1 is KGHSH and CDR2 is LQKENI. CDR3 length: 16 amino acids. V lost 3 bases, J lost 4 bases, and 15 bases lay in between. CDR3 amino acids: CASSPPGGGLNEKLFF. CDR3 bases: TGTGCCAGCTCACCGCCGGGAGGGGGACTTAATGAAAAACTGTTTTTT. Full variable domain (outside the CDR3, taken from reference TRBV18 and TRBJ1-4): NAGVMQNPRHLVRRRGQEARLRCSPMKGHSHVYWYRQLPEEGLKFMVYLQKENIIDESGMPKERFSAEFPKEGPSILRIQQVVRGDSAAYFCASSPPGGGLNEKLFFGSGTQLSVL.

The chain joins TRBV3-1 (or the pseudogene TRBV3-2) to TRBJ2-3; 10 bases map to TRBD2. This CDR3 comprises 17 residues. Trimming at V came to 1 base and at J to 4 bases, leaving 8 bases not matched to a gene. The germline V gene encodes CDR1 LGHDT and CDR2 YNNKEL (reference sequence). CDR3 loop: CASSQAGRLAGADTQYF. As DNA, the CDR3 is TGTGCCAGCAGCCAAGCAGGCAGGCTAGCGGGAGCAGATACGCAGTATTTT.

CDR3 coding DNA: TGTGCCAGCAGCTTTGCGGGACCTAGCACAGATACGCAGTATTTT. Translating gives CASSFAGPSTDTQYF. J is TRBJ2-3 and V is TRBV5-5, with D maybe TRBD2 (6 bases). Germline CDR1 reads SGHKS; CDR2 reads YYEKEE (reference sequence). The CDR3 sequence is 15 residues long. Trimming removed 2 bases at V and 0 bases at J, with 10 bases between. Complete variable domain (other parts from reference TRBV5-5 and TRBJ2-3): DAGVTQSPTHLIKTRGQQVTLRCSPISGHKSVSWYQQVLGQGPQFIFQYYEKEERGRGNFPDRFSARQFPNYSSELNVNALLLGDSALYLCASSFAGPSTDTQYFGPGTRLTVL.

The rearrangement joins TRBV19 to TRBJ2-2; 8 bases fit TRBD1. The ends lost 4 bases at V and 5 bases at J; junction bases unmatched: 6. The V gene's germline CDR1 is LNHDA and CDR2 SQIVND (reference sequence). The CDR3 covers 15 residues. This chain's CDR3 is CASSTGQGLTGELFF. The CDR3 DNA reads as TGTGCCAGTAGTACCGGACAGGGTTTAACCGGGGAGCTGTTTTTT.

This chain joins TRBV7-6 and TRBJ1-1, with a weak D call TRBD1 (6 bases). The CDR3 loop spans 14 amino acids. Germline V gene sequence: CDR1 SGHVS, CDR2 FNYEAQ. V lost 8 bases and J lost 0, with 13 bases in between. The CDR3 loop reads CASGAGALNTEAFF. DNA of the CDR3: TGTGCCAGCGGTGCGGGGGCCTTGAACACTGAAGCTTTCTTT.

This chain joins TRBV7-2 and TRBJ1-2, with D perhaps TRBD1 (5 bases). The length of the CDR3 is 14 residues. With 1 base removed from V and 2 bases from J, the gap between germline ends came to 8 bases. Germline CDR1 SGHTA, CDR2 FQGNSA. CDR3 protein: CASSLGRGNYGYTF. CDR3 nucleotide sequence: TGTGCCAGCAGCTTAGGAAGGGGAAACTATGGCTACACCTTC.

The chain uses TRBV15 and TRBJ1-4; no firm D call. Trimming stripped 4 bases from V and 8 bases from J, with 11 bases between. The germline V gene has CDR1 LNHNV and CDR2 YYDKDF (reference sequence). The CDR3 consists of 13 residues. In DNA form, the CDR3 reads TGTGCCACCAGCAAACAGCATTCCGAAAAACTGTTTTTT. It translates to CATSKQHSEKLFF.

V usage is TRBV19 and J usage is TRBJ1-2; tentatively, D is TRBD1 (5 bases). This CDR3 has 16 residues. CDR1 and CDR2 (germline): LNHDA, SQIVND (reference sequence). V dropped 0 bases and J dropped 4 bases, with 15 bases sitting between them. The CDR3 sequence: CASSIDRGRTSYGYTF. In DNA, the CDR3 is TGTGCCAGTAGTATAGATAGGGGCAGGACCTCCTATGGCTACACCTTC. Combining the CDR3 with reference TRBV19 and TRBJ1-2 gives the whole variable domain DGGITQSPKYLFRKEGQNVTLSCEQNLNHDAMYWYRQDPGQGLRLIYYSQIVNDFQKGDIAEGYSVSREKKESFPLTVTSAQKNPTAFYLCASSIDRGRTSYGYTFGSGTRLTVV.

This chain uses TRBV19 with TRBJ1-5, with D possibly being TRBD1 (5 bases). The CDR3 loop spans 15 amino acids. Per germline, CDR1 LNHDA and CDR2 SQIVND (reference sequence). Deletions cut 4 bases from V and 2 bases from J, with 12 bases between. The CDR3 bases are TGTGCCAGTAGTACCGGGAGGGGAGGCAATCAGCCCCAGCATTTT. As protein: CASSTGRGGNQPQHF.

This clone appeared once. The genes are TRBV6-5 and TRBJ2-7; D possibly corresponds to TRBD1 (6 bases). CDR3 length equals 13 residues. Germline lookup yields CDR1 MNHEY and CDR2 SVGAGI. V was pared by 6 bases and J by 3 bases, with 12 bases between. The CDR3 DNA reads TGTGCCAGCAGATACGGGACAAGCTACGAGCAGTACTTC. This encodes CASRYGTSYEQYF.

The V gene is TRBV7-9, the J gene TRBJ1-2; the D gene is possibly TRBD1 (5 bases). This CDR3 spans 15 amino acids. Germline loops: CDR1 SEHNR, CDR2 FQNEAQ (reference sequence). V was trimmed by 3 bases and J by 2 bases, leaving 13 bases between them. CDR3 residues: CASSFAGTMNYGYTF. CDR3 DNA sequence: TGTGCCAGCAGCTTTGCTGGGACTATGAACTATGGCTACACCTTC.

This clone showed up just once. The V and J genes are TRBV27 and TRBJ2-7; 8 bases map to TRBD2. This CDR3 contains 19 residues. Germline loops: CDR1 MNHEY, CDR2 SMNVEV (reference sequence). Trimming cost V 3 bases and J 4 bases; bases outside gene matches: 20. CDR3 DNA sequence: TGTGCCAGCAGTTTCGTCTCCCCCTCGGCGGGGGGCCTCCCTTACGAGCAGTACTTC. This translates into CASSFVSPSAGGLPYEQYF.

The chain combines TRBV7-9 with TRBJ2-1, with TRBD2 as a possible D gene (6 bases). The CDR3 covers 15 residues. Germline values: CDR1 SEHNR, CDR2 FQNEAQ (reference sequence). With 1 base removed from V and 9 bases from J, the gap between germline ends came to 16 bases. The DNA of the CDR3 is TGTGCCAGCAGCTTAGTCTCCGGGACTCCCTTTGAGCAGTTCTTC. It codes for CASSLVSGTPFEQFF.

This clone was seen a single time. This chain connects TRBV2 to TRBJ1-5, with D possibly matching TRBD1 (5 bases). The V gene lost 6 bases and the J gene lost 0 bases, with 12 bases spanning the gap. The V gene's germline CDR1 is SNHLY and CDR2 FYNNEI. This CDR3 region has 15 residues. For the CDR3, the DNA is TGTGCCAGCAGGGCGACAGACTTTAGCAATCAGCCCCAGCATTTT. This translates into CASRATDFSNQPQHF.

CDR3 sequence reads: CASSFLAGIYNEQFF. The DNA of the CDR3 is TGTGCCAGCAGTTTCCTAGCGGGTATTTACAATGAGCAGTTCTTC. The V call is TRBV27, the J call TRBJ2-1, with 8 bases identical to TRBD2. Germline CDR1 MNHEY, CDR2 SMNVEV (reference sequence). V shed 3 bases, J shed 4 bases, and the junction held 5 bases outside the gene matches. The CDR3 runs to 15 residues.